These 16 T cell receptor beta chains were sequenced from one sample in a study of blood T cell repertoires in COVID-19. Generated by immunoSEQ multiplex PCR, the TCRdb table keeps only in-frame clones and is missing some. Of roughly 260,000 clones in the sample, more than 60% were seen once. What was sequenced was peripheral blood. The receptors were gathered from a woman between 35 and 50 years old with active or convalescent COVID-19.

The J gene is TRBJ1-2, the V gene TRBV9; D is ambiguous. V was cut by 4 bases and J by 4 bases, with 29 bases left in between. The CDR3 spans 19 residues. CDR1 is SGDLS and CDR2 is YYNGEE in the germline V gene. The CDR3 DNA follows: TGTGCCAGCAGCCTTAGTCCCGGACTCCCGGGCCTATCTATCTATGGCTACACCTTC. Translation gives CASSLSPGLPGLSIYGYTF.

The gene calls are TRBV29-1 and TRBJ1-4, with TRBD1 identical over 11 bases. In germline, CDR1 is SQVTM, CDR2 ANQGSEA. V lost 6 bases and J lost 8; bases outside the gene matches: 8. This CDR3 has 14 residues. The CDR3, as DNA: TGCAGCGTCGTTTTAGGACAGGGGGCAGAAAAACTGTTTTTT. Its translation: CSVVLGQGAEKLFF.

The genes are TRBV4-1 and TRBJ2-4; 8 bases map to TRBD1. After removal of 5 bases from V and 1 base from J, the junction contained 10 bases not matched to a gene. This CDR3 has 17 residues. Germline CDR1 MGHRA, CDR2 YSYEKL. CDR3: CASSSEPRTGAKNIQYF. Here the CDR3 DNA reads TGCGCCAGCAGCTCTGAACCTAGGACAGGGGCCAAAAACATTCAGTACTTC.

The chain employs TRBV9 and TRBJ1-2; no reliable D call. The CDR3 length is 15 residues. Germline assignment: CDR1 SGDLS and CDR2 YYNGEE. V lost 0 bases and J 0 bases, leaving 9 bases between the germline ends. The CDR3 coding sequence is TGTGCCAGCAGCGTAGACACGGGGACTAACTATGGCTACACCTTC. Its translation is CASSVDTGTNYGYTF.

The chain carries TRBV12-5 and TRBJ1-1; D may be TRBD1 (5 bases). Germline V gene lookup returns CDR1 LGHNT and CDR2 FRNRAP. CDR3 size: 13 residues. Trimming removed 3 bases from V and 5 bases from J, with 10 bases in between. As DNA, the CDR3 is TGTGCTAGTGGTTTCGGGGGAGGGACTGAAGCTTTCTTT. It yields the protein CASGFGGGTEAFF. The complete variable domain, with remaining parts taken from reference TRBV12-5 and TRBJ1-1, reads DARVTQTPRHKVTEMGQEVTMRCQPILGHNTVFWYRQTMMQGLELLAYFRNRAPLDDSGMPKDRFSAEMPDATLATLKIQPSEPRDSAVYFCASGFGGGTEAFFGQGTRLTVV.

This clone showed up just once. This sequence joins TRBV18 and TRBJ2-7; 7 bases are shared with TRBD2. Trimming took 6 bases from V and 2 from J; bases not matched to a gene: 7. CDR1 and CDR2 from the germline V gene are KGHSH and LQKENI. This CDR3 is built from 14 residues. Here the CDR3 DNA reads TGTGCCAGCTCTCTAGCGGCATCCACCTACGAGCAGTACTTC. This codes for CASSLAASTYEQYF.

The chain combines TRBV5-6 with TRBJ1-6; 12 bases line up with TRBD1. The CDR3 is 17 amino acids. The ends lost 1 base at V and 9 bases at J; junction bases unmatched: 8. Germline V gene sequence: CDR1 SGHDT, CDR2 YYEEEE. CDR3 sequence reads: CASSLLSPGQGASPLHF. CDR3 coding DNA: TGTGCCAGCAGCTTGCTCTCACCGGGACAGGGGGCTTCACCCCTCCACTTT.

The chain carries TRBV2 and TRBJ1-1; weak D call: TRBD1 (6 bases). The CDR3 contains 12 residues. The ends were cut back, 0 bases at V and 8 bases at J, with 7 bases in the middle. Per germline, CDR1 SNHLY and CDR2 FYNNEI. Here the CDR3 DNA reads TGTGCCAGCAGTGAAGCTAGGGGGGAAGCTTTCTTT. As protein: CASSEARGEAFF.

CDR3 DNA: TGTGCCAGCAGTGAATCGAGGTTAGGAGCAGATACGCAGTATTTT. It codes for CASSESRLGADTQYF. This chain joins TRBV25-1 and TRBJ2-3, with unresolved D. In germline, CDR1 is MGHDK, CDR2 SYGVNS. CDR3 length: 15 residues. Trimming removed 1 base from V and 4 bases from J, with 12 bases in between. The whole variable domain, filled in from reference TRBV25-1 and TRBJ2-3, reads EADIYQTPRYLVIGTGKKITLECSQTMGHDKMYWYQQDPGMELHLIHYSYGVNSTEKGDLSSESTVSRIRTEHFPLTLESARPSHTSQYLCASSESRLGADTQYFGPGTRLTVL.

This sequence joins TRBV19 and TRBJ1-2, with 10 bases aligning to TRBD1. Germline V gene data show CDR1 as LNHDA and CDR2 as SQIVND (reference sequence). There are 15 residues in the CDR3. With V trimmed by 0 bases and J by 8 bases, 6 bases remained unmatched. CDR3 bases: TGTGCCAGTAGTATAGATCGCGGGACAGGGGCCGGCTACACCTTC. This encodes CASSIDRGTGAGYTF.

The chain recombines TRBV3-1 (or the pseudogene TRBV3-2) with TRBJ1-2, with 7 nucleotides matching TRBD1. From germline, CDR1 is LGHDT and CDR2 YNNKEL (reference sequence). The length of the CDR3 is 14 residues. Trimming removed 0 bases from V and 4 bases from J; junction bases left unmatched: 2. CDR3: CASSQDGTAYGYTF. Written as DNA, the CDR3 is TGTGCCAGCAGCCAAGATGGGACAGCCTATGGCTACACCTTC.

The CDR3 loop reads CASSPYSPGNTEAFF. CDR3 coding DNA: TGTGCCAGCAGCCCCTATAGTCCGGGGAACACTGAAGCTTTCTTT. The chain couples TRBV11-2 to TRBJ1-1; D gene ambiguous. The CDR3 spans 15 residues. V dropped 5 bases and J dropped 1 base, with 14 bases sitting between them. In germline, CDR1 is SGHAT, CDR2 FQNNGV.

The chain carries TRBV19 and TRBJ1-4; 7 bases fit TRBD1. The germline gives CDR1 LNHDA, CDR2 SQIVND (reference sequence). With V trimmed by 5 bases and J by 8 bases, 5 bases remained unmatched. The CDR3 runs to 13 residues. CDR3 DNA: TGTGCCAGTAGTGCTGACAGGGAAGAAAAACTGTTTTTT. This encodes CASSADREEKLFF. Filled out from reference TRBV19 and TRBJ1-4, the complete variable domain reads DGGITQSPKYLFRKEGQNVTLSCEQNLNHDAMYWYRQDPGQGLRLIYYSQIVNDFQKGDIAEGYSVSREKKESFPLTVTSAQKNPTAFYLCASSADREEKLFFGSGTQLSVL.

J is TRBJ2-7 and V is TRBV28, with D maybe TRBD1 (5 bases). This CDR3 contains 13 residues. Germline CDR1 reads MDHEN; CDR2 reads SYDVKM. V lost 3 bases, J lost 2 bases, and 8 bases lay in between. The DNA of the CDR3 is TGTGCCAGCAGTTTCCCAGGGCCCTACGAGCAGTACTTC. Encoded protein: CASSFPGPYEQYF.

The rearrangement links TRBV5-1 to TRBJ1-6; 9 bases line up with TRBD1. The CDR3 is made up of 14 amino acids. Germline CDR1 SGHRS, CDR2 YFSETQ. The V and J ends lost 2 bases and 8 bases, in that order; junction bases with no gene match: 2. Written as DNA, the CDR3 is TGCGCCAGCAGCTTCCGACAGGGGGATTCACCCCTCCACTTT. Encoded protein: CASSFRQGDSPLHF.

The chain employs TRBV27 and TRBJ1-4, with 7 bases that match TRBD1. Germline CDR1 MNHEY, CDR2 SMNVEV (reference sequence). The junction had 7 bases not matched to a gene; V was cut back by 5 bases and J by 1 base. The CDR3 runs to 16 residues. The CDR3: CASSPSDRVTNEKLFF. Here the CDR3 DNA reads TGTGCCAGCAGTCCGAGTGACAGGGTAACTAATGAAAAACTGTTTTTT.